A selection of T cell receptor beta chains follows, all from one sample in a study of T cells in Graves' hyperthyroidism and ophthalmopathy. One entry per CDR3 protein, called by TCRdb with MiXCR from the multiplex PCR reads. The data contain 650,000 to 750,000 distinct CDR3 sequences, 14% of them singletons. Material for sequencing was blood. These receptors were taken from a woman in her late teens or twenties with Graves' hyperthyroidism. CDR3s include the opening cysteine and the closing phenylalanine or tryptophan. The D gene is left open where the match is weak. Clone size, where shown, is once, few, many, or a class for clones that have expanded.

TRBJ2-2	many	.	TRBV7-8	TGTGCCAGCAGCCCTACAATGGTGGGGAGCACGAACACCGGGGAGCTGTTTTTT	CASSPTMVGSTNTGELFF
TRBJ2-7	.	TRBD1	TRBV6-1	TGTGCCAGCAGTGGAGACAGGGGGAAATCCTACGAGCAGTACTTC	CASSGDRGKSYEQYF
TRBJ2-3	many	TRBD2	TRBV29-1	TGCAGCGTCCTTGGTGGGGGTACAGCGGGAGGGCAGAGAGATACGCAGTATTTT	CSVLGGGTAGGQRDTQYF
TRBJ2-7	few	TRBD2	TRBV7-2	TGTGCCAGCAGCTTAGCATTTTTTAGCGGGAGCCCCTACGAGCAGTACTTC	CASSLAFFSGSPYEQYF
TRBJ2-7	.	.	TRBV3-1	TGTGCCAGCAGCCAAGAAGGGTTTCACGAGCAGTACTTC	CASSQEGFHEQYF
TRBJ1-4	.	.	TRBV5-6	TGTGCCAGCAGCTTGGATCCGGGCGCGAAACTGTTTTTT	CASSLDPGAKLFF
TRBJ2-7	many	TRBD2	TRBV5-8	TGTGCCAGCAGCTTTAGGACTAGCGCATTAATCCAGAGCTCCTACGAGCAGTACTTC	CASSFRTSALIQSSYEQYF
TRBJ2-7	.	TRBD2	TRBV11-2	TGTGCCAGCAGCTTAGATCCAGCGGGGGGGTACGAGCAGTACTTC	CASSLDPAGGYEQYF
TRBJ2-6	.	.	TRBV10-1	TGCGCCAGCAGTGACGGGGCCAACGTCCTGACTTTC	CASSDGANVLTF
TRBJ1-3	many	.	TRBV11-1	TGTGCCAGCAGCCCGCTGGGAGGGCTCGGAAACACCATATATTTT	CASSPLGGLGNTIYF
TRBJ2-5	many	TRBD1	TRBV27	TGTGCCAGCAGTTTTGGGACGAAGGGGGCGGAGACCCAGTACTTC	CASSFGTKGAETQYF
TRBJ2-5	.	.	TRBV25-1	TGTGCCAGCAGTGCGACTAGTCTGGTGGAAGAGACCCAGTACTTC	CASSATSLVEETQYF
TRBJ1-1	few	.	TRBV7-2	TGTGCCAGCAGCACCAGAACTGAAGCTTTCTTT	CASSTRTEAFF
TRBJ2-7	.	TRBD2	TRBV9	TGTGCCAGCAGCGCACGAAGCGGGAGTAACCCTCAGGAGCAGTACTTC	CASSARSGSNPQEQYF
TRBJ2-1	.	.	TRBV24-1	TGTGCCACCAGTGGACCCGCTTGGGGGGACTACAATGAGCAGTTCTTC	CATSGPAWGDYNEQFF
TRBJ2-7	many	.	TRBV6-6	TGTGCCAGCAGTTACTCGTTCGGCACTACCTACGAGCAGTACTTC	CASSYSFGTTYEQYF
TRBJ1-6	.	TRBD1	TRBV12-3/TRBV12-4	TGTGCCAGCAAAATGGACAGGGGGAATTCACCCCTCCACTTT	CASKMDRGNSPLHF
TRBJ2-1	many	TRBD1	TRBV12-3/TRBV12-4	TGTGCCAGCAGTTCACGGGGACAGGGGGTACCCTACAATGAGCAGTTCTTC	CASSSRGQGVPYNEQFF
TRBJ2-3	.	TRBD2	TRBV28	TGTGCCAGCAGTTTAAATTTAGCGGGAGGGCCTGTAGATACGCAGTATTTT	CASSLNLAGGPVDTQYF
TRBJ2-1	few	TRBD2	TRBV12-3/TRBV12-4	TGTGCCAGCAGTTCTCCACTAGCGGGAGGGCTGACCTACAATGAGCAGTTCTTC	CASSSPLAGGLTYNEQFF
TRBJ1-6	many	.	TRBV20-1	TGCAGTGCTAGCCCTCCAGGGAGCTATAATTCACCCCTCCACTTT	CSASPPGSYNSPLHF
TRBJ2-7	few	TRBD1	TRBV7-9	TGTGCCACTTCGGACAGGGGGGCCTACGAGCAGTACTTC	CATSDRGAYEQYF
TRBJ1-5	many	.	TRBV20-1	TGCAGTGCCCCGTCGTTGGAGGGCTATCAGCCCCAGCATTTT	CSAPSLEGYQPQHF
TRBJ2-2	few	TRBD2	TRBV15	TGTGCCACCAGCAGACTGGGCGGGAGGGCGGACGGGGAGCTGTTTTTT	CATSRLGGRADGELFF
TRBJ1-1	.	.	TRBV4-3	TGCGCCAGCAGCCAAGAGGGCAGGGACACTGAAGCTTTCTTT	CASSQEGRDTEAFF
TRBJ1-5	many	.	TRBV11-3	TGTGCCAGCAGCTTTGCTAGCAATCAGCCCCAGCATTTT	CASSFASNQPQHF
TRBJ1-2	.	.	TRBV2	TGTGCCAGCAGGCGGACAGACCAGAACTTGGGTTACACCTTC	CASRRTDQNLGYTF
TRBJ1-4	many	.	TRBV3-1	TGTGCCAGCAGCCAAGCCCTGCCAGGGGCTAATGAAAAACTGTTTTTT	CASSQALPGANEKLFF
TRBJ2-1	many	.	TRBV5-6	TGTGCCAGCAGCCCTTTGGGCGGCAATGAGCAGTTCTTC	CASSPLGGNEQFF
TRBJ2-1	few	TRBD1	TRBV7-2	TGTGCCAGCAGTTCCCGACAGGGTCCCGCCGATGAGCAGTTCTTC	CASSSRQGPADEQFF
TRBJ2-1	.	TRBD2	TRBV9	TGTGCCAGCAGGGTAGCGGGAGGGGACAATGAGCAGTTCTTC	CASRVAGGDNEQFF
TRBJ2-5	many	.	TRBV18	TGTGCCAGCTCACCACCCACCCGAGAGACCCAGTACTTC	CASSPPTRETQYF
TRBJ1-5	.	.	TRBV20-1	TGCAGTGCTAGGCACCCCGCGACGAAACAGCCCCAGCATTTT	CSARHPATKQPQHF
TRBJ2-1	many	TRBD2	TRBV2	TGTGCCAGCAGGGGAGGACTAGTGACATACAATGAGCAGTTCTTC	CASRGGLVTYNEQFF
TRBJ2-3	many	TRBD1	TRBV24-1	TGTGCCACCAGTGAGATCGGACAGGGACCACAGGATACGCAGTATTTT	CATSEIGQGPQDTQYF
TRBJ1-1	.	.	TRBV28	TGTGCCGGCAGTTTAGCGGGGCTTGAAGCTTTCTTT	CAGSLAGLEAFF
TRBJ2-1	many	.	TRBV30	TGTGCCTGGAGCGGACAAATTTTTGAGCAGTTCTTC	CAWSGQIFEQFF
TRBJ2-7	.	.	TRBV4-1	TGCGCCAGCAGCCAGACTAGAAGCTCCTACGAGCAGTACTTC	CASSQTRSSYEQYF
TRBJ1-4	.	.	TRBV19	TGTGCCAGTAGTCCGGGGGGCACGGATGAAAAACTGTTTTTT	CASSPGGTDEKLFF